The clone carrying this T cell receptor beta chain was detected ten times or more. Trimming removed 4 bases at V and 1 base at J, with 14 bases between. The V gene's germline CDR1 is DFQATT and CDR2 SNEGSKA (reference sequence). The CDR3 has 14 residues. The source of the sample is a study of regulatory T cells in long-lasting Graves disease. Time point specified: newly diagnosed GD, antithyroid drugs for less than 3 months. With RNA extracted from PBMCs as input, the TCR library was made. Patients came through an endocrinology department, and that department was in Xi'an, China. Peripheral blood, around 9.4 milliliters of it, was drawn into EDTA tubes. Investigators prepared the TCR beta libraries by applying iRepertoire HTBI primers and Arm-PCR of CDR3 regions. Using its own MiXCR run on the multiplex PCR reads, TCRdb lists one record per CDR3 protein. The data show around 360,000 distinct CDR3 sequences, with 15% to 20% seen just once and 20% to 25% held by the top ten.

This sample also appeared in a second study, on T cells in Graves' hyperthyroidism and ophthalmopathy. Turning to that study: In making diagnoses, clinical symptoms, serum thyroxine and TRAb, thyroid ultrasound and orbital computed tomography were all used. A set of HTBI primers served as the primers for a first-round RT-PCR of the TCR CDR3.

The sample here was peripheral blood mononuclear cells (PBMCs), taken at new diagnosis, from a patient treated with antithyroid drugs. This chain links TRBV20-1 with TRBJ2-7; D possibly matches TRBD1 or TRBD2 (5 bases each). This clonotype was sampled from a woman between 18 and 29 years old with Graves disease. The CDR3 sequence is CSATRDLNSYEQYF. In nucleotides, the CDR3 is TGCAGTGCTACTCGGGACCTTAATTCCTACGAGCAGTACTTC.